The clone carrying this T cell receptor beta chain has more than one count but fewer than ten. The antigen is undetermined. This sample was taken from a study of cytomegalovirus exposure and HLA in healthy donors. Looking at the study overall: Genotyping showed around 80% of 300 to 450 donors falling in the Caucasian-associated ancestry cluster.

Whole-study findings and limits: Several top significant clusters appeared, in a later analysis, to be linked to common viral pathogens. HLA allele associations emerged for 15,000 to 20,000 TCR beta sequences in a later analysis, at 0.05 false discovery rate.

V shed 0 bases and J shed 2 bases, with 13 bases lying between them. The CDR3 spans 16 residues. The germline CDR1 and CDR2 sequences are SGHRS and YFSETQ. The PCR had 60 Vbeta and 13 Jbeta primers. Measured with immunoSEQ multiplex PCR; TCRdb has only the in-frame clones, and not every one. The table has some 130,000 clones, 78% seen once. The sequencing sample was made of PBMCs. This receptor was taken from a female donor in good health and CMV-seronegative. This chain links TRBV5-1 with TRBJ2-3, with D perhaps matching TRBD2 (7 bases). This CDR3 is CASSLDGGHITDTQYF. The CDR3 DNA reads TGCGCCAGCAGCTTGGACGGGGGGCATATCACAGATACGCAGTATTTT.